Below are 8 T cell receptor beta chains sequenced from a single sample in a study of TIL therapy for anti-PD-1-resistant metastatic lung cancer. Sequencing used immunoSEQ v3. Assay: immunoSEQ multiplex PCR; the TCRdb copy retains only in-frame clones and omits some. The data show roughly 92,000 clones, with about two thirds seen just once and roughly 9.8% held by the top ten. Specified time point: pre-treatment sample, taken before nivolumab and TIL therapy. Tumor tissue came from excised metastases, mostly pleural nodules or supraclavicular lymph nodes. Sequenced material: tumor tissue, taken at baseline. The source of these receptors is a person between 25 and 80 years old with non-small cell lung cancer.

This chain connects TRBV7-9 to TRBJ2-1; 9 bases are a match to TRBD1. CDR1 is SEHNR, CDR2 FQNEAQ, per germline (reference sequence). V lost 0 bases to trimming and J lost 6 bases; unmatched junction nucleotides: 6. The CDR3 covers 16 residues. CDR3 amino acids: CASSLAGTGKSNEQFF. Here the CDR3 DNA reads TGTGCCAGCAGCTTAGCTGGGACAGGGAAAAGCAATGAGCAGTTCTTC. The variable domain in full, completed from reference TRBV7-9 and TRBJ2-1, reads DTGVSQNPRHKITKRGQNVTFRCDPISEHNRLYWYRQTLGQGPEFLTYFQNEAQLEKSRLLSDRFSAERPKGSFSTLEIQRTEQGDSAMYLCASSLAGTGKSNEQFFGPGTRLTVL.

This clone appeared a few times. This sequence joins TRBV5-1 and TRBJ2-7; TRBD2 matches 15 bases. V shed 3 bases, J shed 12 bases, and the junction held 16 bases outside the gene matches. The CDR3 is 17 amino acids. Germline V gene sequence: CDR1 SGHRS, CDR2 YFSETQ. DNA for the CDR3: TGCGCCAGCAGCTCCTCCACGGGGACTAGCGGGGGGTCCCGTATGTACTTC. This gives the protein CASSSSTGTSGGSRMYF.

The table lists this clone with a few counts. This chain joins TRBV7-3 and TRBJ2-1, with D unclear. CDR1 SGHTA and CDR2 FQGTGA come from the germline V gene. V lost 1 base and J 7 bases, leaving 14 bases between the germline ends. The CDR3 runs to 15 residues. CDR3: CASSLSGSRQNEQFF. The CDR3 nucleotides read TGTGCCAGCAGCTTAAGTGGATCCCGTCAGAATGAGCAGTTCTTC.

This clone was counted once. The chain carries TRBV13 and TRBJ2-1; 7 bases align to TRBD2. CDR1 and CDR2 from the germline V gene are PRHDT and FYEKMQ (reference sequence). The V gene end was trimmed by 5 bases and the J gene end by 8 bases; junction bases not matched to a gene: 3. The CDR3 is 12 residues long. The CDR3 loop reads CASSLTSDEQFF. The CDR3 DNA follows: TGTGCCAGCAGCCTCACTAGCGATGAGCAGTTCTTC.

V usage is TRBV6-6 and J usage is TRBJ2-1; 8 bases are shared with TRBD2. The CDR3 has 12 residues. The V gene end was trimmed by 8 bases and the J gene end by 9 bases; junction bases not matched to a gene: 6. Germline V lookup: CDR1 MNHNY, CDR2 SVGAGI (reference sequence). The CDR3 spells CASCNSGVEQFF. The CDR3 region has the DNA TGTGCCAGCTGTAATAGCGGGGTTGAGCAGTTCTTC.

The V gene is TRBV11-2, the J gene TRBJ2-7, with a tentative D call TRBD1 (5 bases). V lost 4 bases and J 0 bases, leaving 19 bases between the germline ends. CDR1 and CDR2 from the germline V gene are SGHAT and FQNNGV. The CDR3 sequence is 17 residues long. The CDR3 region has the DNA TGTGCCAGCAGCTCCCTGGGATCCAGGGCGAGCTCCTACGAGCAGTACTTC. It translates to CASSSLGSRASSYEQYF.

This chain's CDR3 is CASRPPGQYGYTF. In nucleotides, the CDR3 is TGTGCCAGCAGACCCCCTGGACAGTATGGCTACACCTTC. The chain carries TRBV6-5 and TRBJ1-2, with D possibly matching TRBD1 (6 bases). In germline, CDR1 is MNHEY, CDR2 SVGAGI. Trimming took off 6 bases at V and 5 bases at J, with 13 bases between the two ends. The CDR3 is 13 residues long.

CDR3 in amino acids: CASSLDGQYNQPQHF. CDR3 coding DNA: TGTGCCAGCAGCTTAGACGGGCAGTACAATCAGCCCCAGCATTTT. V is TRBV7-2 and J is TRBJ1-5; the D is unclear. V was pared by 1 base and J by 3 bases, with 10 bases between. There are 15 residues in the CDR3. From germline, CDR1 is SGHTA and CDR2 FQGNSA.